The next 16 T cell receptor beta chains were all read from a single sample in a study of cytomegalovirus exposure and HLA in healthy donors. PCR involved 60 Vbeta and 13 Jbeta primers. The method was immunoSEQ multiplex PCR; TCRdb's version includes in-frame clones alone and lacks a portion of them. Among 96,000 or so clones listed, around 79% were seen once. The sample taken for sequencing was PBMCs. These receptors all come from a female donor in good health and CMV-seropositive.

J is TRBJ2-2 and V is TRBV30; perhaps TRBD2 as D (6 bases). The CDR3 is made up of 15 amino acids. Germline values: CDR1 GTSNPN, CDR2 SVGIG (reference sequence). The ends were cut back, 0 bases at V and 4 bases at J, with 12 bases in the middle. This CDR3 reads CAWSVRERGTGELFF. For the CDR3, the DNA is TGTGCCTGGAGTGTACGGGAGAGGGGCACCGGGGAGCTGTTTTTT.

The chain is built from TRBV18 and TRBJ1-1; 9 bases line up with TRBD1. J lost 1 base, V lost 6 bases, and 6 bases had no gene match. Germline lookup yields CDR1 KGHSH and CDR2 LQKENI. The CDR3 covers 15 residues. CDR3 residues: CASSLKGQGNTEAFF. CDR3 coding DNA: TGTGCCAGCTCTCTCAAGGGACAGGGGAACACTGAAGCTTTCTTT.

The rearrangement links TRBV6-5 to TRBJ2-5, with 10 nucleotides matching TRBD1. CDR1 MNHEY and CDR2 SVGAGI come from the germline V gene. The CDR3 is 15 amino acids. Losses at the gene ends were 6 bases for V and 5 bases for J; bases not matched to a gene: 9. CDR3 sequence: CASRQPGQGTETQYF. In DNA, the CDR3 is TGTGCCAGCAGGCAACCGGGACAGGGGACGGAGACCCAGTACTTC.

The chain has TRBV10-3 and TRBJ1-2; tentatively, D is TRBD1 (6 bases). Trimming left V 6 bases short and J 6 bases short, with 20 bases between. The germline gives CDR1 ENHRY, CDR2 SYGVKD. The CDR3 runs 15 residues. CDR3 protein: CAIRGALPGVHGYTF. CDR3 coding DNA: TGTGCCATCAGAGGGGCCTTACCAGGGGTACATGGCTACACCTTC.

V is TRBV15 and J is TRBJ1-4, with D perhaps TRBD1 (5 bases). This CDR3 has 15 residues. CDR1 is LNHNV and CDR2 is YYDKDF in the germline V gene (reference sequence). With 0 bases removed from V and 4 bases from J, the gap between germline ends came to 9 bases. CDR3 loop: CATSRDPGLNEKLFF. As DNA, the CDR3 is TGTGCCACCAGCAGAGATCCAGGGCTTAATGAAAAACTGTTTTTT.

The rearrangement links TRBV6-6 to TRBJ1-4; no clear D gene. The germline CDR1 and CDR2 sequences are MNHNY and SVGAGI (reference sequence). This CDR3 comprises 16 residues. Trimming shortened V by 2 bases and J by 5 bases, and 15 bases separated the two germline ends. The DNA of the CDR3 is TGTGCCAGCAGTTACGGCTTCCGGGATAAGAATGAAAAACTGTTTTTT. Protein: CASSYGFRDKNEKLFF.

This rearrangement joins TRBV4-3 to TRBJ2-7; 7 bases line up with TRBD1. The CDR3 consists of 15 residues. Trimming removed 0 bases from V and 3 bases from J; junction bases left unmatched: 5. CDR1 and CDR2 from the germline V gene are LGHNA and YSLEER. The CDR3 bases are TGCGCCAGCAGCCAAGATCGCGACAGGGTCTACGAGCAGTACTTC. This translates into CASSQDRDRVYEQYF.

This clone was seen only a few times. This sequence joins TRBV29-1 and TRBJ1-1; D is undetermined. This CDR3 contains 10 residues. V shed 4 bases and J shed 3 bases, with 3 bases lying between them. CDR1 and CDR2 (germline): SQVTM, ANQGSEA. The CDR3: CSVGDTEAFF. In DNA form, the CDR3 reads TGCAGCGTTGGAGACACTGAAGCTTTCTTT.

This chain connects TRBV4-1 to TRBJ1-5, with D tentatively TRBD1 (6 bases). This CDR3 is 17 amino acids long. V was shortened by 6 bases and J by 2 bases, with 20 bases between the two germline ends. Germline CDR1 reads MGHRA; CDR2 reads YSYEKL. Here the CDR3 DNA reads TGCGCCAGCAGTTACAGGGAGGGGTCTCAGGGCAATCAGCCCCAGCATTTT. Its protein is CASSYREGSQGNQPQHF.

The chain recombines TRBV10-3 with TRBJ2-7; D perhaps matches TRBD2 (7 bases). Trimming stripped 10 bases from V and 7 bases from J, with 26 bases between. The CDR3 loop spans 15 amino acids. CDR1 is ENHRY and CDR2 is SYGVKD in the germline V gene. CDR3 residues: CATGAPREAVGEQYF. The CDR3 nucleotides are TGTGCCACAGGGGCACCCCGGGAGGCGGTGGGGGAGCAGTACTTC.

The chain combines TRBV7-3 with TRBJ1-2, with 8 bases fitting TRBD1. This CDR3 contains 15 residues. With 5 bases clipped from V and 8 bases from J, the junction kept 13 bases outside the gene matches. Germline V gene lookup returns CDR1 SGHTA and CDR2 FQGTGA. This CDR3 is CASSAPGTGVSGYTF. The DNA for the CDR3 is TGTGCCAGCAGCGCCCCCGGGACAGGAGTGTCGGGCTACACCTTC.

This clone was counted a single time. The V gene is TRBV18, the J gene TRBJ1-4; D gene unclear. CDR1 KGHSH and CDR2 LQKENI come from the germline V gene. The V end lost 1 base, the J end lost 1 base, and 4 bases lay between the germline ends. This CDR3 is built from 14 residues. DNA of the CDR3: TGTGCCAGCTCACCACGGAGAACTAATGAAAAACTGTTTTTT. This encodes CASSPRRTNEKLFF.

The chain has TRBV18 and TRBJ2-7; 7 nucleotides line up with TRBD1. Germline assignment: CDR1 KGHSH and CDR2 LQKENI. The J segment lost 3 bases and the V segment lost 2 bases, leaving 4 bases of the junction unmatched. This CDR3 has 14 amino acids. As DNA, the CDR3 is TGTGCCAGCTCACCAGGGGACAGCGGCTACGAGCAGTACTTC. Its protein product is CASSPGDSGYEQYF.

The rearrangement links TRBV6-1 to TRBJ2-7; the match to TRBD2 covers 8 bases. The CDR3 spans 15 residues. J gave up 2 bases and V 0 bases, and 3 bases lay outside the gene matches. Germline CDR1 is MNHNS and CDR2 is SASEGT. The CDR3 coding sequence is TGTGCCAGCAGTGAAGCGGGACTAGGGGCCTACGAGCAGTACTTC. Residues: CASSEAGLGAYEQYF.

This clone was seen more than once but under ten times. CDR3 in amino acids: CASTPRWTNSYEQYF. The CDR3 DNA follows: TGTGCCAGCACCCCCCGGTGGACTAACTCCTACGAGCAGTACTTC. V is TRBV6-5 and J is TRBJ2-7, with D maybe TRBD2 (6 bases). The V gene's germline CDR1 is MNHEY and CDR2 SVGAGI. The CDR3 contains 15 residues. V was clipped by 7 bases and J by 0 bases, with 16 bases between them.

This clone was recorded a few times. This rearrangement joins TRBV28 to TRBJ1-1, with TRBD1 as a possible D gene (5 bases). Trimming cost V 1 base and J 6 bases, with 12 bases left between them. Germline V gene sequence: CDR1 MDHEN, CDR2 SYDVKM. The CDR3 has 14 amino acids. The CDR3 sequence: CASSLLWGGAEAFF. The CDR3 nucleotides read TGTGCCAGCAGTTTATTGTGGGGAGGGGCTGAAGCTTTCTTT.